These 8 T cell receptor beta chains originate from one sample sequenced in a study of CD8 T cells in Susac syndrome. Reverse transcription of about 0.45 to 1 ug RNA used random hexamers. TCRdb re-called the immunoSEQ multiplex PCR reads with MiXCR, one entry per CDR3 protein. The data hold 250,000 to 300,000 distinct CDR3 sequences, with around 89% observed a single time. The sample taken for sequencing was CD8+ T cells from PBMCs. The receptors shown here come from a human donor with multiple sclerosis.

In this sample, this clonotype turned up once. The rearrangement links TRBV5-5 to TRBJ2-1, with 10 bases identical to TRBD1. Germline values: CDR1 SGHKS, CDR2 YYEKEE (reference sequence). V lost 4 bases and J lost 5; bases outside the gene matches: 9. The CDR3 loop spans 16 amino acids. In DNA form, the CDR3 reads TGTGCCAGCAGCCAACACCGGGACAGGGGAAACAATGAGCAGTTCTTC. Encoded protein: CASSQHRDRGNNEQFF.

The chain links TRBV25-1 to TRBJ2-1; maybe TRBD2 (5 bases). The V gene's germline CDR1 is MGHDK and CDR2 SYGVNS. The V and J ends lost 3 bases and 10 bases respectively, with 10 bases between them. The CDR3 has 12 amino acids. CDR3 sequence reads: CASSDPDSEQFF. CDR3 nucleotide sequence: TGTGCCAGCAGTGACCCGGACTCGGAGCAGTTCTTC.

This clonotype was found a few times. CDR3 in DNA: TGTGCCAGCAGTTTGTACCCCTCGGGCGGGAGAAGGTTCTACGAGCAGTACTTC. Its protein product is CASSLYPSGGRRFYEQYF. This rearrangement joins TRBV12-3 or TRBV12-4 to TRBJ2-7, with 7 bases lining up with TRBD2. V was pared by 3 bases and J by 3 bases, with 17 bases of the junction left unmatched. The CDR3 has 18 amino acids.

The chain joins TRBV6-4 to TRBJ1-5; D is uncertain. CDR1 MRHNA and CDR2 SNTAGT come from the germline V gene. V lost 0 bases to trimming and J lost 12 bases, with 9 bases between them. The CDR3 is 12 amino acids. The DNA of the CDR3 is TGTGCCAGCAGTGACTCTTCCGACCGCCAGCATTTT. Residues: CASSDSSDRQHF.

V usage is TRBV27 and J usage is TRBJ2-1; D is unresolved. Germline values: CDR1 MNHEY, CDR2 SMNVEV (reference sequence). The CDR3 spans 14 residues. Trimming shortened V by 7 bases and J by 3 bases, and 13 bases separated the two germline ends. CDR3 DNA sequence: TGTGCCAGCACTTCGCGCCCGAACTACAATGAGCAGTTCTTC. Translation: CASTSRPNYNEQFF.

This clonotype was observed a single time. This rearrangement joins TRBV6-4 to TRBJ2-3; 8 bases align to TRBD2. Germline CDR1 MRHNA, CDR2 SNTAGT. J gave up 5 bases and V 0 bases, and 7 bases lay outside the gene matches. This CDR3 comprises 16 residues. CDR3 in DNA: TGTGCCAGCAGTGACTCGCCGGGGGGGGGAGAAGATACGCAGTATTTT. This sequence encodes CASSDSPGGGEDTQYF.

This chain links TRBV7-3 with TRBJ2-3; 7 nucleotides line up with TRBD1. This CDR3 is 16 amino acids long. The germline gives CDR1 SGHTA, CDR2 FQGTGA. The V and J ends lost 2 bases and 1 base, in that order; junction bases with no gene match: 6. CDR3 protein: CASSLGQVFGTDTQYF. CDR3 sequence (DNA): TGTGCCAGCAGCTTAGGACAGGTCTTTGGCACAGATACGCAGTATTTT.

The V and J genes are TRBV15 and TRBJ2-7; D is undetermined. The CDR3 length is 13 residues. Germline CDR1 reads LNHNV; CDR2 reads YYDKDF (reference sequence). V lost 5 bases to trimming and J lost 2 bases, with 10 bases between them. For the CDR3, the DNA is TGTGCCACCAGCGGAAGGCAGACCTACGAGCAGTACTTC. Protein sequence: CATSGRQTYEQYF.